The 19 T cell receptor beta chains below come from one sample, sequenced in a study of beta chain features in type 1 diabetes. Antigen specificity for these receptors is unknown. General study findings and limits: Within each of all four CD4+ subsets, Type 1 diabetes patients had TCRB CDR3s that were moderately but significantly shorter.

Every isolated RNA sample was fully reverse transcribed, so sequencing captured expressed TCRB transcripts. Clones were read by immunoSEQ multiplex PCR, and TCRdb kept only the in-frame ones, dropping some. The table lists 600,000 to 700,000 clones, about an eighth of them singletons. Material for sequencing was naive CD4+ T cells from blood. The receptors come from a young man with type 1 diabetes.

The sample holds a few counts of this clone. The chain combines TRBV2 with TRBJ2-1; D remains ambiguous. V shed 7 bases and J shed 5 bases, with 9 bases lying between them. The germline CDR1 and CDR2 sequences are SNHLY and FYNNEI. The CDR3 has 12 amino acids. This CDR3 is CASKAENNEQFF. The CDR3 nucleotides read TGTGCCAGCAAGGCTGAGAACAATGAGCAGTTCTTC.

The V gene is TRBV9, the J gene TRBJ2-3, with unresolved D. The germline CDR1 and CDR2 sequences are SGDLS and YYNGEE. The CDR3 is made up of 12 amino acids. V was pared by 3 bases and J by 6 bases, with 8 bases between. As DNA, the CDR3 is TGTGCCAGCAGCGGGGCGGTGGATACGCAGTATTTT. It encodes CASSGAVDTQYF.

In this sample, this clone turned up a few times. V is TRBV5-1 and J is TRBJ1-6; D is ambiguous. The CDR3 is 15 amino acids. The germline CDR1 and CDR2 sequences are SGHRS and YFSETQ. With 2 bases removed from V and 6 bases from J, the gap between germline ends came to 12 bases. The CDR3 region is CASSFRETFNSPLHF. The CDR3 nucleotides read TGCGCCAGCAGCTTCCGGGAGACGTTTAATTCACCCCTCCACTTT.

The chain employs TRBV6-5 and TRBJ2-2, with D perhaps TRBD1 (6 bases). The CDR3 contains 14 residues. CDR1 is MNHEY and CDR2 is SVGAGI in the germline V gene. Trimming took off 5 bases at V and 7 bases at J, with 14 bases between the two ends. CDR3 protein: CASSQQPTGGELFF. CDR3 nucleotide sequence: TGTGCCAGCAGTCAACAACCGACAGGCGGGGAGCTGTTTTTT.

This clone was counted between two and nine times. This CDR3 is also generated by other DNA sequences in the sample. This chain joins TRBV5-1 and TRBJ2-5; D gene unclear. CDR1 and CDR2 (germline): SGHRS, YFSETQ. The CDR3 is 14 amino acids. Trimming left V 0 bases short and J 2 bases short, with 8 bases between. The CDR3 nucleotides are TGCGCCAGCAGCTTGGGCAGGCTTCAAGAGACCCAGTACTTC. It codes for CASSLGRLQETQYF.

This clone was picked up a small number of times. The chain uses TRBV6-5 and TRBJ2-7; tentative D call: TRBD2 (6 bases). V was pared by 0 bases and J by 3 bases, with 12 bases between. Germline V gene lookup returns CDR1 MNHEY and CDR2 SVGAGI. The CDR3 spans 15 residues. CDR3 DNA: TGTGCCAGCAGTTACTCTTCGGCGGGGCTCTACGAGCAGTACTTC. Encoded protein: CASSYSSAGLYEQYF.

This clone has a handful of counts. This chain uses TRBV4-2 with TRBJ2-2, with D possibly TRBD2 on 6 matching bases. This CDR3 contains 14 residues. V was cut by 8 bases and J by 3 bases, with 13 bases left in between. Germline CDR1 reads LGHNA; CDR2 reads YNFKEQ. CDR3 coding DNA: TGTGCCAGCCACCGGGACTCGTACACCGGGGAGCTGTTTTTT. It translates to CASHRDSYTGELFF.

Of note for this clone: A read error may produce the germline difference seen at one junction end. The chain joins TRBV6-6 to TRBJ2-1; no reliable D call. CDR1 is MNHNY and CDR2 is SVGAGI in the germline V gene (reference sequence). This CDR3 spans 10 amino acids. Here the CDR3 DNA reads TGTGCCAGCAGTTACACTGAGCAGTTCTTC. This sequence encodes CASSYTEQFF.

This clone has only a few counts. V gene TRBV7-9 combines with J gene TRBJ1-2; perhaps TRBD1 as D (5 bases). CDR3 length: 12 residues. The germline V gene encodes CDR1 SEHNR and CDR2 FQNEAQ (reference sequence). V lost 8 bases to trimming and J lost 6 bases, with 13 bases between them. CDR3 sequence: CASVLGEDGYTF. DNA for the CDR3: TGTGCCAGCGTGTTGGGGGAAGATGGCTACACCTTC.

A word on this clone: The sample has other DNA sequences that encode this CDR3 too. CDR3 DNA sequence: TGTGCCATCAGTGAGTTGGGCGGATTGAACACTGAAGCTTTCTTT. Translated, it gives CAISELGGLNTEAFF. This chain uses TRBV10-3 with TRBJ1-1; no firm D call. The CDR3 has 15 amino acids. V was pared by 1 base and J by 0 bases, with 9 bases between. Per the germline V gene, CDR1 is ENHRY and CDR2 is SYGVKD.

This clone was detected a few times. The V and J genes are TRBV6-6 and TRBJ2-7, with 7 bases that match TRBD1. The CDR3 length is 13 residues. The germline CDR1 and CDR2 sequences are MNHNY and SVGAGI (reference sequence). V lost 2 bases and J lost 2; bases outside the gene matches: 0. The CDR3: CASSYTGAYEQYF. For the CDR3, the DNA is TGTGCCAGCAGTTACACAGGGGCCTACGAGCAGTACTTC.

This chain joins TRBV7-9 and TRBJ2-1; D may be TRBD1 (6 bases). There are 15 residues in the CDR3. The V and J ends lost 2 bases and 4 bases respectively, with 12 bases between them. The V gene's germline CDR1 is SEHNR and CDR2 FQNEAQ (reference sequence). The CDR3 DNA reads as TGTGCCAGCAGCTTAAGAGGGACACTTTACAATGAGCAGTTCTTC. Protein: CASSLRGTLYNEQFF.

This clone came up a few times. This rearrangement joins TRBV23-1 to TRBJ2-7; the match to TRBD2 covers 8 bases. TRBV23-1 counts as an open reading frame of uncertain function. The CDR3 sequence is 15 residues long. J was trimmed by 5 bases and V by 0 bases; bases with no gene match: 6. The CDR3 loop is CASSQSELADDEQYF. The CDR3 nucleotides are TGCGCCAGCAGTCAATCGGAACTAGCGGACGACGAGCAGTACTTC.

This chain links TRBV2 with TRBJ1-2, with TRBD1 matching over 7 bases. This CDR3 has 15 amino acids. Germline CDR1 and CDR2: SNHLY and FYNNEI. V trimming: 2 bases; J trimming: 4 bases; junction bases outside the gene matches: 7. This CDR3 reads CASSEIGTEIYGYTF. CDR3 coding DNA: TGTGCCAGCAGTGAAATTGGGACAGAGATCTATGGCTACACCTTC.

This clone was seen a handful of times. The chain uses TRBV4-2 and TRBJ2-7, with a weak D call TRBD1 (5 bases). This CDR3 has 15 amino acids. V was pared by 0 bases and J by 3 bases, with 12 bases between. Germline assignment: CDR1 LGHNA and CDR2 YNFKEQ. CDR3 nucleotide sequence: TGTGCCAGCAGCCAAGAGAGCAGGGTTCTCTACGAGCAGTACTTC. It specifies CASSQESRVLYEQYF.

The table lists this clone with a few counts. The chain links TRBV18 to TRBJ2-7; a possible D gene is TRBD1 (8 bases). Trimming shortened V by 5 bases and J by 5 bases, and 16 bases separated the two germline ends. The CDR3 runs to 14 residues. Germline V CDR1 and CDR2: KGHSH, LQKENI. The CDR3 DNA sequence: TGTGCCAGCTCAATGGACAGGGAGGGGAACGAGCAGTACTTC. It specifies CASSMDREGNEQYF.

This clone was detected a few times. The chain uses TRBV6-5 and TRBJ1-6; D gene uncertain. The CDR3 length is 13 residues. Germline V lookup: CDR1 MNHEY, CDR2 SVGAGI. The V end lost 5 bases, the J end lost 9 bases, and 11 bases lay between the germline ends. The CDR3 DNA is TGTGCCAGCAGTCCTTACATGGGTTCACCCCTCCACTTT. Its translation: CASSPYMGSPLHF.

V and J are TRBV25-1 and TRBJ1-1; D is ambiguous. The germline V and J ends were trimmed by 7 bases and 0 bases, with 9 bases remaining between them. CDR3 length: 13 residues. The germline V gene has CDR1 MGHDK and CDR2 SYGVNS. CDR3: CASTSSLNTEAFF. CDR3 DNA: TGTGCCAGCACCTCGTCTCTGAACACTGAAGCTTTCTTT.

This clone was seen more than once but under ten times. V gene TRBV20-1 combines with J gene TRBJ1-6; D may be TRBD1 (5 bases). Germline lookup yields CDR1 DFQATT and CDR2 SNEGSKA (reference sequence). V dropped 6 bases and J dropped 15 bases, with 15 bases sitting between them. The CDR3 is made up of 11 amino acids. In nucleotides, the CDR3 is TGCAGTGCGGGGGGGTCCCCTTTCCTCCACTTT. Translation: CSAGGSPFLHF.